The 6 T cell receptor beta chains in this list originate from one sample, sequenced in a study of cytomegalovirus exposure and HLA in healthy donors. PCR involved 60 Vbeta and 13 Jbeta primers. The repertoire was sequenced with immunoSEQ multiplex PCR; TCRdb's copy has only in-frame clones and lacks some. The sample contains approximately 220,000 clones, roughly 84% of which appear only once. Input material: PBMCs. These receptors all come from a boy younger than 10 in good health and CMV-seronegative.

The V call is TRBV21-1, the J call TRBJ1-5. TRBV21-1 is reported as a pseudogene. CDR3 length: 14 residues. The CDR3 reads CASSKVEGNQPQHF. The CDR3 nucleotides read TGTGCCAGCAGCAAAGTGGAGGGCAATCAGCCCCAGCATTTT.

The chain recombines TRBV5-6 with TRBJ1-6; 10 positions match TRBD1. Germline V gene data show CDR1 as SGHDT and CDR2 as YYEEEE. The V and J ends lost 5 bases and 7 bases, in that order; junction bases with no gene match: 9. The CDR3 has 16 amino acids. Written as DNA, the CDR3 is TGTGCCAGCAGGGAGTCGGGACAGGGGTTAAATTCACCCCTCCACTTT. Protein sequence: CASRESGQGLNSPLHF.

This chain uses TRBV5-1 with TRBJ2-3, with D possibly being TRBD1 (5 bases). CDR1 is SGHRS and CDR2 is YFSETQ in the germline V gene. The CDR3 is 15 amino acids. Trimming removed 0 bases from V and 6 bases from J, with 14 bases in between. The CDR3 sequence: CASSLGGALGDTQYF. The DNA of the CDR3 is TGCGCCAGCAGCTTGGGTGGGGCCCTAGGGGATACGCAGTATTTT.

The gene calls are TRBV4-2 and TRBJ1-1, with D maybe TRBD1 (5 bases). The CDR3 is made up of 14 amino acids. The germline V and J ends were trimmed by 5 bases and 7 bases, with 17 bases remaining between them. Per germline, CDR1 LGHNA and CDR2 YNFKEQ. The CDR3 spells CASSAGQGRGEAFF. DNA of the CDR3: TGTGCCAGCAGCGCCGGGCAGGGTAGAGGTGAAGCTTTCTTT.

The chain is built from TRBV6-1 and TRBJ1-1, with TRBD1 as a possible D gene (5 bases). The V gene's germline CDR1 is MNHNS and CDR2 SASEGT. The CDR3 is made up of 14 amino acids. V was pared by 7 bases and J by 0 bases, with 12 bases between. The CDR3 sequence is CASIQDRVNTEAFF. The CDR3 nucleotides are TGTGCCAGCATCCAAGACAGAGTGAACACTGAAGCTTTCTTT.

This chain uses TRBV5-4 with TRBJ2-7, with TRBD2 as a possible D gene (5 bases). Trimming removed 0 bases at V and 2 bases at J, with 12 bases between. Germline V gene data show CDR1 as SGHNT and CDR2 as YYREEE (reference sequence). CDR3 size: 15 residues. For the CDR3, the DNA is TGTGCCAGCAGCTTGGCCCCTAGCACAACCTACGAGCAGTACTTC. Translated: CASSLAPSTTYEQYF.